Each of the 3 T cell receptor beta chains below was sequenced from the same sample in a study of blood T cell repertoires in COVID-19. Only in-frame clones appear in the TCRdb table, and some are missing; sequencing was by immunoSEQ multiplex PCR. The sample contains 300,000 or so clones, around 87% of which appear only once. Sequencing used peripheral blood. These receptors all stem from a man aged 65-85 years with acute or convalescent COVID-19.

The CDR3 reads CASSTWQGARGYTF. CDR3 nucleotide sequence: TGTGCCAGCAGTACATGGCAGGGGGCTCGGGGCTACACCTTC. This chain joins TRBV6-5 and TRBJ1-2, with 8 bases aligning to TRBD1. Germline assignment: CDR1 MNHEY and CDR2 SVGAGI. This CDR3 region has 14 residues. Trimming at V came to 5 bases and at J to 8 bases, leaving 10 bases not matched to a gene.

V gene TRBV5-6 combines with J gene TRBJ1-2, with a tentative D call TRBD1 (6 bases). Germline-derived CDR1 and CDR2 are SGHDT and YYEEEE. CDR3 length: 15 amino acids. With 1 base removed from V and 3 bases from J, the gap between germline ends came to 13 bases. Written as DNA, the CDR3 is TGTGCCAGCAGCTTGATCACAGGGATCCACTATGGCTACACCTTC. It specifies CASSLITGIHYGYTF.

The chain is built from TRBV5-6 and TRBJ2-5, with TRBD2 identical over 9 bases. This CDR3 is built from 17 residues. CDR1 is SGHDT and CDR2 is YYEEEE in the germline V gene. Losses at the gene ends were 1 base for V and 2 bases for J; bases not matched to a gene: 9. The CDR3 here is CASSLRYSGRRQETQYF. Written as DNA, the CDR3 is TGTGCCAGCAGCTTGAGGTACAGCGGGAGGAGACAAGAGACCCAGTACTTC. Based on the CDR3 plus reference TRBV5-6 and TRBJ2-5, the full variable domain is DAGVTQSPTHLIKTRGQQVTLRCSPKSGHDTVSWYQQALGQGPQFIFQYYEEEERQRGNFPDRFSGHQFPNYSSELNVNALLLGDSALYLCASSLRYSGRRQETQYFGPGTRLLVL.